Listed below are T cell receptor beta chains from one sample, sequenced in a study of shared clonotypes between healthy human individuals. Clones were sequenced by immunoSEQ multiplex PCR, and TCRdb holds only the in-frame ones, with some missing. The sample yields 2 million or so clones, approximately 95% seen once. The specimen sequenced was naive CD8+ T cells sorted from blood. The receptors derive from a man aged 18 to 35 in good health. Both conserved end residues are part of each CDR3. A D gene is named only where the DNA matches it firmly. Size values are once, few and many counts, or a class for expanded clones, and some rows have none.

abundance: .; j_gene: TRBJ2-7; v_gene: TRBV9; d_gene: TRBD2; CDR3nt: TGTGCCAGCAGCGTAGGAAGCGGGAGTCGCGACGAGCAGTACTTC; CDR3aa: CASSVGSGSRDEQYF
abundance: .; j_gene: TRBJ2-7; v_gene: TRBV11-2; d_gene: .; CDR3nt: TGTGCCAGTAGCCCTGGACGGGGCTCCTACGAGCAGTACTTC; CDR3aa: CASSPGRGSYEQYF
abundance: few; j_gene: TRBJ1-6; v_gene: TRBV27; d_gene: TRBD1; CDR3nt: TGTGCCAGCAGTTTACTCCTGGGACAGAATAATTCACCCCTCCACTTT; CDR3aa: CASSLLLGQNNSPLHF
abundance: once; j_gene: TRBJ1-6; v_gene: TRBV10-3; d_gene: TRBD1; CDR3nt: TGTGCCATCAGTGAGTCGGACAGGGAAAATTCACCCCTCCACTTT; CDR3aa: CAISESDRENSPLHF
abundance: .; j_gene: TRBJ1-1; v_gene: TRBV10-3; d_gene: TRBD1; CDR3nt: TGTGCCATCAGTTCGGACAGGGGGTTGGCGAACACTGAAGCTTTCTTT; CDR3aa: CAISSDRGLANTEAFF
abundance: .; j_gene: TRBJ2-3; v_gene: TRBV6-6; d_gene: TRBD1; CDR3nt: TGTGCCAGCAGTTACTTGGGGACAGGGGGCACAGATACGCAGTATTTT; CDR3aa: CASSYLGTGGTDTQYF
abundance: .; j_gene: TRBJ2-7; v_gene: TRBV9; d_gene: .; CDR3nt: TGTGCCAGCAGCGCCGGGCCTACCTACGAGCAGTACTTC; CDR3aa: CASSAGPTYEQYF
abundance: .; j_gene: TRBJ2-7; v_gene: TRBV28; d_gene: .; CDR3nt: TGTGCCAGCAGTTTTCCGGGGGCCTCCTACGAGCAGTACTTC; CDR3aa: CASSFPGASYEQYF
abundance: .; j_gene: TRBJ2-2; v_gene: TRBV27; d_gene: .; CDR3nt: TGTGCCAGCAGTGTAGAGCGGAGACCGAACACCGGGGAGCTGTTTTTT; CDR3aa: CASSVERRPNTGELFF
abundance: .; j_gene: TRBJ2-6; v_gene: TRBV11-2; d_gene: .; CDR3nt: TGTGCCAGCAGCCTCCAGGGTGGGGCCAACGTCCTGACTTTC; CDR3aa: CASSLQGGANVLTF
abundance: .; j_gene: TRBJ2-5; v_gene: TRBV7-9; d_gene: .; CDR3nt: TGTGCCAGCAGCTTAAGCGGGTTAGGAGAGACCCAGTACTTC; CDR3aa: CASSLSGLGETQYF
abundance: once; j_gene: TRBJ2-7; v_gene: TRBV11-2; d_gene: .; CDR3nt: TGTGCCAGCAGCTCTAAATCCTTCGAGCAGTACTTC; CDR3aa: CASSSKSFEQYF
abundance: .; j_gene: TRBJ2-3; v_gene: TRBV6-1; d_gene: TRBD1; CDR3nt: TGTGCCAGCAGTGAAATAGGAAACAGGGGCGCAGATACGCAGTATTTT; CDR3aa: CASSEIGNRGADTQYF
abundance: .; j_gene: TRBJ1-5; v_gene: TRBV27; d_gene: .; CDR3nt: TGTGCCAGCAGTTTAGGAGTATGGCAGCCCCAGCATTTT; CDR3aa: CASSLGVWQPQHF
abundance: .; j_gene: TRBJ1-1; v_gene: TRBV27; d_gene: .; CDR3nt: TGTGCCAGCAGTTTAGGAAGGAAAACTGAAGCTTTCTTT; CDR3aa: CASSLGRKTEAFF
abundance: .; j_gene: TRBJ2-7; v_gene: TRBV4-1; d_gene: .; CDR3nt: TGCGCCAGCAGCCCGGTCAAGGGCTACGAGCAGTACTTC; CDR3aa: CASSPVKGYEQYF
abundance: .; j_gene: TRBJ2-3; v_gene: TRBV9; d_gene: .; CDR3nt: TGTGCCAGCAGCCCGAGCCCCTCTCCAGGGGATACGCAGTATTTT; CDR3aa: CASSPSPSPGDTQYF
abundance: .; j_gene: TRBJ2-3; v_gene: TRBV7-9; d_gene: .; CDR3nt: TGTGCCAGCACCCTACTTTTTGGAGCGTCCGATACGCAGTATTTT; CDR3aa: CASTLLFGASDTQYF
abundance: .; j_gene: TRBJ1-1; v_gene: TRBV7-9; d_gene: TRBD1; CDR3nt: TGTGCCAGCAGCCTAACAGGGGGTGCGACTGAAGCTTTCTTT; CDR3aa: CASSLTGGATEAFF
abundance: few; j_gene: TRBJ2-1; v_gene: TRBV5-1; d_gene: .; CDR3nt: TGCGCCAGCAGCCCCCCACAGCGACCCAATGAGCAGTTCTTC; CDR3aa: CASSPPQRPNEQFF
abundance: .; j_gene: TRBJ1-1; v_gene: TRBV14; d_gene: .; CDR3nt: TGTGCCAGCAGCCCAGGACTCTACACTGAAGCTTTCTTT; CDR3aa: CASSPGLYTEAFF
abundance: .; j_gene: TRBJ1-1; v_gene: TRBV14; d_gene: .; CDR3nt: TGTGCCAGCAGCTTTCCAGACCGGGCAACTGAAGCTTTCTTT; CDR3aa: CASSFPDRATEAFF
abundance: .; j_gene: TRBJ2-7; v_gene: TRBV7-9; d_gene: TRBD1; CDR3nt: TGTGCCAGCAGCCTGACAGGGGGCGTCGACGAGCAGTACTTC; CDR3aa: CASSLTGGVDEQYF
abundance: .; j_gene: TRBJ2-1; v_gene: TRBV6-4; d_gene: TRBD2; CDR3nt: TGTGCCAGCAGTGGCAGCGGGGGAAACTACAATGAGCAGTTCTTC; CDR3aa: CASSGSGGNYNEQFF
abundance: .; j_gene: TRBJ1-2; v_gene: TRBV27; d_gene: .; CDR3nt: TGTGCCAGCAGTTCCAGCCCAGTCTCAAACTATGGCTACACCTTC; CDR3aa: CASSSSPVSNYGYTF
abundance: .; j_gene: TRBJ1-4; v_gene: TRBV19; d_gene: TRBD1; CDR3nt: TGTGCCACCGAAAAAGGGACAGGGGACCTTGAAAAACTGTTTTTT; CDR3aa: CATEKGTGDLEKLFF
abundance: .; j_gene: TRBJ2-2; v_gene: TRBV28; d_gene: .; CDR3nt: TGTGCCAGCAGTTTAGTTCGGGGATACGACGGGGAGCTGTTTTTT; CDR3aa: CASSLVRGYDGELFF
abundance: few; j_gene: TRBJ2-7; v_gene: TRBV4-1; d_gene: .; CDR3nt: TGCGCCAGCAGCCCCTCCGGGGGAGGCGAGCAGTACTTC; CDR3aa: CASSPSGGGEQYF
abundance: .; j_gene: TRBJ2-7; v_gene: TRBV15; d_gene: .; CDR3nt: TGTGCCACCAGCAGAGATCAGCAGGGGCCGTCCTCCTACGAGCAGTACTTC; CDR3aa: CATSRDQQGPSSYEQYF
abundance: .; j_gene: TRBJ2-2; v_gene: TRBV4-1; d_gene: .; CDR3nt: TGCGCCAGCAGCCACCCACAGGGAAACACCGGGGAGCTGTTTTTT; CDR3aa: CASSHPQGNTGELFF
abundance: .; j_gene: TRBJ2-3; v_gene: TRBV5-4; d_gene: TRBD2; CDR3nt: TGTGCCAGCAGGCCGCGGGGGGGCGAGACAGATACGCAGTATTTT; CDR3aa: CASRPRGGETDTQYF